These T cell receptor beta chains were read from a single sample in a study of blood T cell repertoires in COVID-19. Using immunoSEQ multiplex PCR, the repertoire was profiled, and TCRdb retains in-frame clones only, with some absent. This sample has 470,000 or so clones; approximately 83% occur once, and the top ten carry approximately 3%. Material for sequencing was peripheral blood. The source is a human donor in a cohort sampled during active COVID-19. The CDR3 runs from the conserved cysteine through the conserved F or W. Fields, in order: CDR3 DNA, CDR3 protein, V gene, clone size, J gene, D gene. A D gene is named only where the DNA matches it firmly. Clone size appears in some rows only: once, few, many, or a class for an expanded clone.

TGCGCCAGCAGCCAAGACAGGGATAGCAATCAGCCCCAGCATTTT	CASSQDRDSNQPQHF	TRBV4-3	.	TRBJ1-5	.
TGTGCCAGCTCTCTACAGGGACCCATCTACGAGCAGTACTTC	CASSLQGPIYEQYF	TRBV18	.	TRBJ2-7	.
TGTGCCAGCAGTCAGGAGGGCACGACCTACGAGCAGTACTTC	CASSQEGTTYEQYF	TRBV11-3	.	TRBJ2-7	.
TGTGCCAGCAGTTTAGCGGGGGGCGAAGTTGGCTACACCTTC	CASSLAGGEVGYTF	TRBV28	.	TRBJ1-2	.
TGTGCCATCAGTGCGTCACTTGGGGACAGGGGCTCCTATAATTCACCCCTCCACTTT	CAISASLGDRGSYNSPLHF	TRBV10-3	.	TRBJ1-6	TRBD1
TGCGCCAGCAGCTTTGGCCGGGACAGGGGACAAGAGACCCAGTACTTC	CASSFGRDRGQETQYF	TRBV5-1	.	TRBJ2-5	TRBD1
TGTGCCAGCAGCTCCTGGACAGGGGTGTTTGAGCAGTTCTTC	CASSSWTGVFEQFF	TRBV13	.	TRBJ2-1	TRBD1
TGTGCCAGCACCCAGGGGACAGGGATTTCACCCCTCCACTTT	CASTQGTGISPLHF	TRBV3-1/TRBV3-2	.	TRBJ1-6	TRBD1
TGTGCCGGAACGACAGGGTTCAACAACGAGCAGTACTTC	CAGTTGFNNEQYF	TRBV30	once	TRBJ2-7	TRBD1
TGCGCCAGCAGCTCCCGGACTAGCGGGGCAACCTACGAGCAGTACTTC	CASSSRTSGATYEQYF	TRBV5-1	.	TRBJ2-7	TRBD2
TGTGCCAGCAGTAGTCCGGGGACAGGGAGAACTGAAGCTTTCTTT	CASSSPGTGRTEAFF	TRBV5-8	few	TRBJ1-1	TRBD1
TGTGCCAGCAGCTTAACAGCGGGGACGCGGGAGACCCAGTACTTC	CASSLTAGTRETQYF	TRBV7-9	.	TRBJ2-5	TRBD2